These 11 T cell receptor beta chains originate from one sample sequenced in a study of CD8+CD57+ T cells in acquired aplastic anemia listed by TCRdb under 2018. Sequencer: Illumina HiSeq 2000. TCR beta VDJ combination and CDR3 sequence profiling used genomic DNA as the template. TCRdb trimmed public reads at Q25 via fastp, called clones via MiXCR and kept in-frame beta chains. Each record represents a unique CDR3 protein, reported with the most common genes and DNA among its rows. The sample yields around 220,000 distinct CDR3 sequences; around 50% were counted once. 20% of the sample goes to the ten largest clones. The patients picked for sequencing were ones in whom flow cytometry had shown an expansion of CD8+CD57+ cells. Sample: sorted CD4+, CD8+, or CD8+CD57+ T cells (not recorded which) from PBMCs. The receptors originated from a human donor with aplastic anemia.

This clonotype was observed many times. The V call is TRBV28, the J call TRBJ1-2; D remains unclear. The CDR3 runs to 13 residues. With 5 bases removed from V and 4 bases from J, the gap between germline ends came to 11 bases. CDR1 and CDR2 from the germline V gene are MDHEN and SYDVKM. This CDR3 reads CASSLDGFYGYTF. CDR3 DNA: TGTGCCAGCAGTCTAGACGGATTCTATGGCTACACCTTC.

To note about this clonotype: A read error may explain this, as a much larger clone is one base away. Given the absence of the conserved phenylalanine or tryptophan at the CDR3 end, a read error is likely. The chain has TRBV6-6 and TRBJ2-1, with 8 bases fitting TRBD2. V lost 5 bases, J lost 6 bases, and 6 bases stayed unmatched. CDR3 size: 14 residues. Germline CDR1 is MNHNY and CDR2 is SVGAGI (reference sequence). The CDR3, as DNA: TGTGCCAGCAGTCCCCCCGGGAGGGGCAATGAGCAGTTCCTC. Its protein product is CASSPPGRGNEQFL.

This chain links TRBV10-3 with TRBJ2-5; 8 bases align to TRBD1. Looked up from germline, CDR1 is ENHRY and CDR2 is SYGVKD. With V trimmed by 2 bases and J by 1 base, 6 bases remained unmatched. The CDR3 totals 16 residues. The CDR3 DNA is TGTGCCATCAGTGAGGCCCAGGGGGCACTCCAAGAGACCCAGTACTTC. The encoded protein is CAISEAQGALQETQYF.

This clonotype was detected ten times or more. The DNA of the CDR3 is TGTGCCAGCAGCTTGCGGCGGGGAAGGGGTTCTGGGGCCAACGTCCTGACTTTC. Encoded protein: CASSLRRGRGSGANVLTF. The chain carries TRBV5-8 and TRBJ2-6, with D possibly matching TRBD2 (6 bases). V shed 1 base and J shed 1 base, with 15 bases lying between them. Germline CDR1 is SGHTS and CDR2 is YDEGEE. CDR3 length: 18 amino acids.

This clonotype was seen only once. The CDR3 loop is CASSLVGSYNEQFF. The CDR3, as DNA: TGTGCCAGCAGCTTAGTAGGGTCCTACAATGAGCAGTTCTTC. The chain recombines TRBV11-2 with TRBJ2-1; unclear D gene. V lost 1 base to trimming and J lost 1 base, with 5 bases between them. CDR3 length: 14 residues. The germline V gene encodes CDR1 SGHAT and CDR2 FQNNGV.

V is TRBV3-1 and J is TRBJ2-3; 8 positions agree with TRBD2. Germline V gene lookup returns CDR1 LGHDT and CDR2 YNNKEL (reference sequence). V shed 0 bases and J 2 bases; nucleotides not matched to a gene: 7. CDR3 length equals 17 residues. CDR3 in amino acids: CASSQDPRTSLTDTQYF. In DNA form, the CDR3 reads TGTGCCAGCAGCCAAGATCCCCGGACTAGCCTCACAGATACGCAGTATTTT.

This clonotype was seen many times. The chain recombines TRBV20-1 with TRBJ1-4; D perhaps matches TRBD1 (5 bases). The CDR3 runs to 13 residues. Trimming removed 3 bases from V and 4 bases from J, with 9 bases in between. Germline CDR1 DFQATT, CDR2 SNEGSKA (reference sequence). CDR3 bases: TGCAGTGCTAGGGGGGGACTTAATGAAAAACTGTTTTTT. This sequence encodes CSARGGLNEKLFF.

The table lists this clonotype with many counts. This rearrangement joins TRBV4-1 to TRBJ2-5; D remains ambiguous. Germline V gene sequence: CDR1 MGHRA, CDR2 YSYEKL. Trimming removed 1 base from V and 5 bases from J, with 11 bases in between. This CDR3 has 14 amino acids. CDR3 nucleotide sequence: TGCGCCAGCAGCCAAGCAATGGTGCGGGAGACCCAGTACTTC. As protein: CASSQAMVRETQYF.

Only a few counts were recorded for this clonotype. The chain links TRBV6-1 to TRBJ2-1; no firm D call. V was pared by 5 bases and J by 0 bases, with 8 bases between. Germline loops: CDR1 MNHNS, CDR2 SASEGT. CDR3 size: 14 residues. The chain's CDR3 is CASSFRISYNEQFF. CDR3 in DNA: TGTGCCAGCAGTTTTAGAATCTCCTACAATGAGCAGTTCTTC.

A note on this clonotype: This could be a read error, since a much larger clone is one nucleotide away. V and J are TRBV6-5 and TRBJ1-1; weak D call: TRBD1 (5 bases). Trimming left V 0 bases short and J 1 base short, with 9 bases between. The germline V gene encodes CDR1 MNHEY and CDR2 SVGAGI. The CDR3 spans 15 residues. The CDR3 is CASSYSGLQNTEAFF. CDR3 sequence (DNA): TGTGCCAGCAGTTACTCGGGACTGCAGAACACTGAAGCTTTCTTT.

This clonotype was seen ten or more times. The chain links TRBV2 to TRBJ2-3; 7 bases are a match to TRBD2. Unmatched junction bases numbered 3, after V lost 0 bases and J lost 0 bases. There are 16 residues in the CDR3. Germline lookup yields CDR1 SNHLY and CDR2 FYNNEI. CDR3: CASSEAAGTSTDTQYF. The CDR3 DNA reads TGTGCCAGCAGTGAAGCAGCGGGGACTAGCACAGATACGCAGTATTTT.